This paragraph covers one T cell receptor (beta chain) sequence. The antigen is undetermined. Using immunoSEQ multiplex PCR, the repertoire was profiled, and TCRdb retains in-frame clones only, with some absent. The sample includes around 15,000 clones, just over 95% of them seen just once. These data are taken from a study of T cell clonotyping in hematopoietic cell transplantation. Findings of the study overall: Graft donor and pretransplant recipient Inverse Simpson Index values predicted broader posttransplant TCR diversity. Few recipient clonotypes overlapped donors; over 95% were de novo at given depth.

In germline, CDR1 is MNHEY, CDR2 SVGAGI. The ends were cut back, 6 bases at V and 1 base at J, with 10 bases in the middle. This CDR3 is 15 amino acids long. Source: peripheral blood mononuclear cells, taken 30 days after allogeneic stem cell transplant. This TCR was sampled from a female patient aged 45 to 65 who had an allogeneic stem cell transplant from an unrelated donor, so T cells may come from the graft donor. Some clones in this sample may be carry-over from other donors' samples. V and J are TRBV6-5 and TRBJ2-6; no clear D gene. The CDR3 DNA follows: TGTGCCAGCAGCCCGGCACTTTCTGGGGCCAACGTCCTGACTTTC. It is translated as CASSPALSGANVLTF.